Reported below is one TCR beta chain. Its matching antigen is unknown. Germline loops: CDR1 LNHNV, CDR2 YYDKDF (reference sequence). V lost 0 bases and J lost 3; bases outside the gene matches: 4. CDR3 length: 16 residues. These data originate in a study of CD8+CD57+ T cells in acquired aplastic anemia. Study-wide results and caveats: Roughly 30 CD8+ CDR3 sequences occurred in both the patients and the controls.

The patients chosen for sequencing had shown expansion of CD8+CD57+ cells (detected by flow cytometry). A severe acquired aplastic anemia diagnosis applied to all patients. Prior therapy had not been administered to any patient at the time of blood sampling. Using genomic DNA as the template, TCR beta VDJ and CDR3 profiling was carried out. MiXCR, run by TCRdb on the reads, gives a single entry per CDR3 protein. Of about 160,000 distinct CDR3 sequences in the sample, 71% were seen once. Sequencing used sorted CD4+, CD8+, or CD8+CD57+ T cells (not recorded which) from PBMCs. J is TRBJ2-7 and V is TRBV15; TRBD2 matches 11 bases. This TCR was sampled from a human donor with aplastic anemia. As DNA, the CDR3 is TGTGCCACCAGCAGAGAACCTAGCGGGGGGAGCTACGAGCAGTACTTC. Amino acids: CATSREPSGGSYEQYF.